What follows are 20 T cell receptor beta chains derived from one specimen sequenced in a study of blood T cell repertoires in COVID-19. Sequencing was performed with immunoSEQ multiplex PCR; in TCRdb, only in-frame clones are kept and a portion is missing. The table includes about 150,000 clones, nearly 80% detected once. The sequencing sample was made of peripheral blood. These receptors were taken from a man older than 75 with acute or convalescent COVID-19.

J is TRBJ2-5 and V is TRBV5-1, with a tentative D call TRBD2 (6 bases). The germline V and J ends were trimmed by 2 bases and 5 bases, with 16 bases remaining between them. The CDR3 has 15 amino acids. Germline lookup yields CDR1 SGHRS and CDR2 YFSETQ. The CDR3, as DNA: TGCGCCAGCAGCTTCGGCGGGGAGTGGAGGGAGACCCAGTACTTC. Its translation is CASSFGGEWRETQYF.

The rearrangement links TRBV18 to TRBJ2-7; 7 positions match TRBD2. Trimming at V came to 4 bases and at J to 5 bases, leaving 8 bases not matched to a gene. This CDR3 has 14 residues. Germline assignment: CDR1 KGHSH and CDR2 LQKENI. CDR3 protein: CASSLTEGGNEQYV. The CDR3 coding sequence is TGTGCCAGCTCACTAACAGAGGGAGGGAACGAGCAGTACGTC.

The gene calls are TRBV6-5 and TRBJ2-3, with D unresolved. The V end lost 5 bases, the J end lost 6 bases, and 6 bases lay between the germline ends. This CDR3 contains 11 residues. The germline gives CDR1 MNHEY, CDR2 SVGAGI. The DNA for the CDR3 is TGTGCCAGCAGTCTGCAGGATACGCAGTATTTT. As protein: CASSLQDTQYF.

The chain has TRBV7-2 and TRBJ1-2, with a weak D call TRBD1 (6 bases). Germline CDR1 and CDR2: SGHTA and FQGNSA. Trimming shortened V by 0 bases and J by 2 bases, and 16 bases separated the two germline ends. This CDR3 spans 17 amino acids. CDR3 coding DNA: TGTGCCAGCAGCTTAGCGGGGAGGGGGGCAAGAAACTATGGCTACACCTTC. This codes for CASSLAGRGARNYGYTF.

A remark on this clone: The same CDR3 can be traced to other DNA sequences in this sample. The chain links TRBV19 to TRBJ1-5; no clear D. The CDR3 loop spans 13 amino acids. Trimming stripped 3 bases from V and 4 bases from J, with 7 bases between. From germline, CDR1 is LNHDA and CDR2 SQIVND (reference sequence). The CDR3 loop is CASSISRNQPQHF. The CDR3 DNA sequence: TGTGCCAGTAGTATCTCCCGGAATCAGCCCCAGCATTTT.

V gene TRBV18 combines with J gene TRBJ1-1, with D possibly matching TRBD1 (6 bases). CDR1 and CDR2 from the germline V gene are KGHSH and LQKENI. CDR3 length: 13 amino acids. Trimming pared 0 bases from V and 5 bases from J, leaving 7 bases between. The CDR3 DNA reads TGTGCCAGCTCACCACCACAGGGAACTGAAGCTTTCTTT. Protein sequence: CASSPPQGTEAFF.

The chain is built from TRBV2 and TRBJ1-2; weak D call: TRBD1 (6 bases). The V gene lost 2 bases and the J gene lost 4 bases, with 14 bases spanning the gap. CDR1 and CDR2 from the germline V gene are SNHLY and FYNNEI. The CDR3 runs 15 residues. Here the CDR3 DNA reads TGTGCCAGCAGTGAACGGGACAAAGGACTCTATGGCTACACCTTC. As protein: CASSERDKGLYGYTF.

The chain combines TRBV5-1 with TRBJ2-7; D is possibly TRBD2 (5 bases). CDR1 and CDR2 (germline): SGHRS, YFSETQ. The CDR3 length is 14 residues. With 2 bases removed from V and 5 bases from J, the gap between germline ends came to 14 bases. CDR3 sequence reads: CASSFGVLNDEQYF. CDR3 DNA: TGCGCCAGCAGCTTCGGGGTTCTGAATGACGAGCAGTACTTC.

The CDR3 sequence is CASTFHSGANVLTF. Written as DNA, the CDR3 is TGTGCCAGCACCTTCCACTCTGGGGCCAACGTCCTGACTTTC. V and J are TRBV5-4 and TRBJ2-6; D unresolved. Germline CDR1 and CDR2: SGHNT and YYREEE (reference sequence). This CDR3 has 14 residues. V lost 6 bases and J 0 bases, leaving 7 bases between the germline ends.

V and J are TRBV9 and TRBJ1-5, with no clear D. Germline CDR1 SGDLS, CDR2 YYNGEE. V was shortened by 0 bases and J by 4 bases, with 8 bases between the two germline ends. There are 14 residues in the CDR3. For the CDR3, the DNA is TGTGCCAGCAGCGTAGGTGCCGGGAATCAGCCCCAGCATTTT. Its translation: CASSVGAGNQPQHF.

The V gene is TRBV18, the J gene TRBJ1-2; D gene uncertain. The CDR3 is 14 residues long. Trimming cost V 4 bases and J 4 bases, with 13 bases left between them. From germline, CDR1 is KGHSH and CDR2 LQKENI. CDR3 loop: CASSREGGGYGYTF. The CDR3 DNA reads as TGTGCCAGCTCACGGGAGGGAGGAGGCTATGGCTACACCTTC. The variable domain in full, with the rest retrieved from reference TRBV18 and TRBJ1-2, is NAGVMQNPRHLVRRRGQEARLRCSPMKGHSHVYWYRQLPEEGLKFMVYLQKENIIDESGMPKERFSAEFPKEGPSILRIQQVVRGDSAAYFCASSREGGGYGYTFGSGTRLTVV.

The J gene is TRBJ2-4, the V gene TRBV10-1, with D tentatively TRBD1 (7 bases). The germline CDR1 and CDR2 sequences are WNHNN and SYGVQD (reference sequence). V shed 3 bases and J shed 0 bases, with 18 bases lying between them. The CDR3 is 18 residues long. The CDR3 bases are TGCGCCAGCAGTGACAGGCAGGGGGGCGTTCTAGCCAAAAACATTCAGTACTTC. Encoded protein: CASSDRQGGVLAKNIQYF.

This clone has a single count. The chain couples TRBV4-1 to TRBJ2-2, with TRBD2 identical over 7 bases. V dropped 0 bases and J dropped 6; count of bases not matched to a gene: 4. The CDR3 covers 15 residues. CDR1 is MGHRA and CDR2 is YSYEKL in the germline V gene. CDR3 sequence reads: CASSQDLGRAGELFF. The CDR3 bases are TGCGCCAGCAGCCAAGACCTGGGGAGGGCCGGGGAGCTGTTTTTT.

This clone was found once. The V gene is TRBV15, the J gene TRBJ1-5; D perhaps matches TRBD1 (6 bases). CDR1 LNHNV and CDR2 YYDKDF come from the germline V gene (reference sequence). The CDR3 has 15 amino acids. Trimming pared 5 bases from V and 5 bases from J, leaving 16 bases between. CDR3 region: CATSRTGSRDQPQHF. CDR3 bases: TGTGCCACCAGCCGAACAGGGAGTAGAGATCAGCCCCAGCATTTT. The entire variable domain, with the rest obtained from reference TRBV15 and TRBJ1-5, is as follows: DAMVIQNPRYQVTQFGKPVTLSCSQTLNHNVMYWYQQKSSQAPKLLFHYYDKDFNNEADTPDNFQSRRPNTSFCFLDIRSPGLGDTAMYLCATSRTGSRDQPQHFGDGTRLSIL.

The chain links TRBV13 to TRBJ1-3, with TRBD1 as a possible D gene (6 bases). The V gene's germline CDR1 is PRHDT and CDR2 FYEKMQ (reference sequence). The CDR3 covers 14 residues. V lost 5 bases to trimming and J lost 4 bases, with 12 bases between them. The CDR3 here is CASSVQGSGNTIYF. CDR3 coding DNA: TGTGCCAGCAGCGTACAGGGTTCCGGAAACACCATATATTTT.

The genes are TRBV18 and TRBJ2-7, with 7 bases aligning to TRBD2. V dropped 8 bases and J dropped 3; count of bases not matched to a gene: 10. The CDR3 extends over 14 amino acids. Per the germline V gene, CDR1 is KGHSH and CDR2 is LQKENI. The CDR3 bases are TGTGCCAGCGGTGTGGCGGGGGTGTACTACGAGCAGTACTTC. As protein: CASGVAGVYYEQYF.

This chain uses TRBV2 with TRBJ1-4; D is possibly TRBD1 (5 bases). The CDR3 consists of 15 residues. Germline values: CDR1 SNHLY, CDR2 FYNNEI. Trimming took 4 bases from V and 0 from J, leaving 9 bases between them. The CDR3, as DNA: TGTGCCAGCAGTGTGTCGACAGCAACTAATGAAAAACTGTTTTTT. Residues: CASSVSTATNEKLFF.

This clone has just a few counts. V usage is TRBV4-1 and J usage is TRBJ2-7, with TRBD1 matching over 10 bases. Per germline, CDR1 MGHRA and CDR2 YSYEKL. The CDR3 runs to 15 residues. V was pared by 5 bases and J by 0 bases, with 4 bases of the junction left unmatched. CDR3 in DNA: TGCGCCAGCAGCTCCGGGACAGGGGTCTCCTACGAGCAGTACGTC. The encoded protein is CASSSGTGVSYEQYV.

J is TRBJ1-2 and V is TRBV27, with D tentatively TRBD1 (5 bases). Trimming stripped 6 bases from V and 2 bases from J, with 19 bases between. The length of the CDR3 is 16 residues. In germline, CDR1 is MNHEY, CDR2 SMNVEV (reference sequence). The CDR3 spells CASSQTGGVQNYGYTF. The CDR3 nucleotides are TGTGCCAGCAGCCAAACCGGGGGGGTGCAGAACTATGGCTACACCTTC.

V usage is TRBV7-2 and J usage is TRBJ1-2; 9 bases are a match to TRBD1. The J segment lost 11 bases and the V segment lost 5 bases, leaving 9 bases of the junction unmatched. Germline values: CDR1 SGHTA, CDR2 FQGNSA. CDR3 length equals 13 residues. CDR3 amino acids: CASSPDPGTGYTF. Here the CDR3 DNA reads TGTGCCAGCAGCCCGGACCCCGGGACAGGGTACACCTTC. The full variable domain, with the rest looked up from reference TRBV7-2 and TRBJ1-2, is GAGVSQSPSNKVTEKGKDVELRCDPISGHTALYWYRQSLGQGLEFLIYFQGNSAPDKSGLPSDRFSAERTGGSVSTLTIQRTQQEDSAVYLCASSPDPGTGYTFGSGTRLTVV.